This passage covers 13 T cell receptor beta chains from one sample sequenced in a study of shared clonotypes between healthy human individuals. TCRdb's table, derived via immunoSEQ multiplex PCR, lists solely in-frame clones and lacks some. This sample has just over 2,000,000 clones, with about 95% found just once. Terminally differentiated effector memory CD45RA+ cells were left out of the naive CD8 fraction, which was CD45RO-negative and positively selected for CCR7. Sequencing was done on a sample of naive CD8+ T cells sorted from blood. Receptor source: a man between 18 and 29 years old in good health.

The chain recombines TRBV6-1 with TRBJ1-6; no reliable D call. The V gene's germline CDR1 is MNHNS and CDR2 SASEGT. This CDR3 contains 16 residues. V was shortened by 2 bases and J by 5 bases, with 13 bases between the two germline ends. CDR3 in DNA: TGTGCCAGCAGTGAATATGGGCAGGAGGATAATTCACCCCTCCACTTT. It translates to CASSEYGQEDNSPLHF.

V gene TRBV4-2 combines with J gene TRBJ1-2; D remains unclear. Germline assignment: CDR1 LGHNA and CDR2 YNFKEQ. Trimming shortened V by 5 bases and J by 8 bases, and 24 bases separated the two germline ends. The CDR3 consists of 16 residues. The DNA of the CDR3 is TGTGCCAGCAGCTCGATAGTAGGCAACCTATTTTCAGGCTACACCTTC. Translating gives CASSSIVGNLFSGYTF.

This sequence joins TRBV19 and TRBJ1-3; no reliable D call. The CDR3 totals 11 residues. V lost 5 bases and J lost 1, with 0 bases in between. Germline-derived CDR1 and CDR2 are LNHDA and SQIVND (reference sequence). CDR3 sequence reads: CASSSGNTIYF. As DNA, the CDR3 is TGTGCCAGTAGTTCTGGAAACACCATATATTTT.

This chain's CDR3 is CASQTPFLAESYNEQFF. CDR3 sequence (DNA): TGTGCCAGTCAAACCCCTTTTCTAGCAGAGTCCTACAATGAGCAGTTCTTC. J is TRBJ2-1 and V is TRBV5-6; maybe TRBD2 (5 bases). CDR1 SGHDT and CDR2 YYEEEE come from the germline V gene. This CDR3 comprises 17 residues. Trimming stripped 8 bases from V and 1 base from J, with 22 bases between.

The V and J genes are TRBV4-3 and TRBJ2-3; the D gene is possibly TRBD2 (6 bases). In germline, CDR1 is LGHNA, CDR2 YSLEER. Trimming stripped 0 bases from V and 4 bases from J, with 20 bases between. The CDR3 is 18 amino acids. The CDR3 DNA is TGCGCCAGCAGCCAAGACTTAGGAGGCGCGGGAATCGCAGATACGCAGTATTTT. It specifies CASSQDLGGAGIADTQYF.

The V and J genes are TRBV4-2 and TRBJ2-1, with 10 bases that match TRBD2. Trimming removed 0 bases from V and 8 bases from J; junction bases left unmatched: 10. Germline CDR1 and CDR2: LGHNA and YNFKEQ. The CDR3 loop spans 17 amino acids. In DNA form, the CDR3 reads TGTGCCAGCAGCCAAGATGCCCCTAGCGGGAGACGGGATGAGCAGTTCTTC. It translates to CASSQDAPSGRRDEQFF.

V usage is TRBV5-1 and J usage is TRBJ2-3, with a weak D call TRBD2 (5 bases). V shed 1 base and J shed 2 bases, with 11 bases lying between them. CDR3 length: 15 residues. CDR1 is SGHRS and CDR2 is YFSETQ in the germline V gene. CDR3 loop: CASSLFGGNTDTQYF. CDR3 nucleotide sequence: TGCGCCAGCAGCTTGTTTGGAGGAAACACAGATACGCAGTATTTT.

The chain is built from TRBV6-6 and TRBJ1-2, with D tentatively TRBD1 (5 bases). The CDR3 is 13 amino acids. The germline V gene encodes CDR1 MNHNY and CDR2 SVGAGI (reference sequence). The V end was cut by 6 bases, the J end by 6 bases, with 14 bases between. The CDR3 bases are TGTGCCAGCAGCCTGGATCCGGGGGATGGCTACACCTTC. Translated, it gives CASSLDPGDGYTF.

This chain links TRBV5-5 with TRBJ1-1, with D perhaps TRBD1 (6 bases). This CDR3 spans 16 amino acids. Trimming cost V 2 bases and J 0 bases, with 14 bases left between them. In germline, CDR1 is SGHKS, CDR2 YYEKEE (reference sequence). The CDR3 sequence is CASSLRGAAMNTEAFF. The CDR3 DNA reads TGTGCCAGCAGCTTAAGGGGGGCAGCCATGAACACTGAAGCTTTCTTT. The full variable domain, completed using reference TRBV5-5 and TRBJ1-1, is DAGVTQSPTHLIKTRGQQVTLRCSPISGHKSVSWYQQVLGQGPQFIFQYYEKEERGRGNFPDRFSARQFPNYSSELNVNALLLGDSALYLCASSLRGAAMNTEAFFGQGTRLTVV.

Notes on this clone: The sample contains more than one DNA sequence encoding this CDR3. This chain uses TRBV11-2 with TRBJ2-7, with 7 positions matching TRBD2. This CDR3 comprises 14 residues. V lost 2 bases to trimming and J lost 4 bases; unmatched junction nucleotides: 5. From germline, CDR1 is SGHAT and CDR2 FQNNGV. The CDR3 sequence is CASSLSGGGYEQYF. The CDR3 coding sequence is TGTGCCAGCAGCTTATCGGGGGGAGGGTACGAGCAGTACTTC.

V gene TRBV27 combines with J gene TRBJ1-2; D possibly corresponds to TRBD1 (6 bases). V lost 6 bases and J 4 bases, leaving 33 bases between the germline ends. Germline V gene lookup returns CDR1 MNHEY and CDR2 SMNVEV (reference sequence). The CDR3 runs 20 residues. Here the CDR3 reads CASSEGVGQGKNPLTYGYTF. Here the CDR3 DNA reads TGTGCCAGCAGCGAAGGGGTTGGGCAGGGGAAGAATCCCTTGACCTATGGCTACACCTTC.

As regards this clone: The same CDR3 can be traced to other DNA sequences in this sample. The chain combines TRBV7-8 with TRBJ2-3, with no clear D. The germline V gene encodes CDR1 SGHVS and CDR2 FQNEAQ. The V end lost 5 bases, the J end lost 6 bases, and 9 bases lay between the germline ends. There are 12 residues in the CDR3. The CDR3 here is CASSPPPDTQYF. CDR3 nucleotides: TGTGCCAGCAGCCCCCCTCCGGATACGCAGTATTTT.

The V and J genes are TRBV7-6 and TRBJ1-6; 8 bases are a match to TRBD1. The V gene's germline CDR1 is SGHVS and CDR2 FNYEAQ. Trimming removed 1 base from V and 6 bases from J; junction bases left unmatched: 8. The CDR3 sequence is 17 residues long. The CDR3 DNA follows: TGTGCCAGCAGCTTAGACGGCAGGGGGCTCGTTAATTCACCCCTCCACTTT. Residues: CASSLDGRGLVNSPLHF.